The clone carrying this T cell receptor (beta chain) was observed many times. CDR3 length equals 15 residues. Unmatched junction bases numbered 4, after V lost 5 bases and J lost 0 bases. Germline assignment: CDR1 MNHEY and CDR2 SMNVEV (reference sequence). One entry per CDR3 protein, called by TCRdb with MiXCR from the 5' RACE reads. The repertoire holds approximately 50,000 distinct CDR3 sequences, with over 12% as singletons. These data come from a study of T cells of healthy individuals. This TCR came from a human donor in good health. The chain is built from TRBV27 and TRBJ2-5; 9 bases agree with TRBD1. The CDR3: CASSPGTGNQETQYF. The CDR3 DNA sequence: TGTGCCAGCAGTCCCGGGACAGGGAACCAAGAGACCCAGTACTTC.